This T cell receptor (beta chain) derives from a study of cytomegalovirus exposure and HLA in healthy donors. General study findings and limits: In vitro work confirmed that a few CMV-associated chains recognize CMV antigens. The sole available immune exposure information was CMV serostatus.

It was with 60 Vbeta and 13 Jbeta primers that the PCR ran. Some clones are missing from TCRdb's copy, which holds only in-frame ones; the method was immunoSEQ multiplex PCR. The sample lists 150,000 to 200,000 clones, 70% to 80% seen once, with 3.7% in the top ten. Germline V gives CDR1 SGHTA, CDR2 FQGNSA. The CDR3 has 15 amino acids. With V trimmed by 4 bases and J by 3 bases, 9 bases remained unmatched. In its sample, this clone was seen a few times. The antigen is not known. The chain uses TRBV7-2 and TRBJ2-7, with TRBD1 matching over 7 bases. Sequencing was done on a sample of PBMCs. This receptor was taken from a woman aged 55-69 years in good health and CMV-seropositive. The CDR3 loop reads CASSSHRGTHYEQYF. The CDR3 bases are TGTGCCAGCAGCTCCCACAGGGGAACGCACTACGAGCAGTACTTC.